Each of the 30 T cell receptor beta chains below was sequenced from the same sample in a study of blood T cell repertoires in COVID-19. Data came from immunoSEQ multiplex PCR; TCRdb stores just in-frame clones and leaves some out. Counted here are about 130,000 clones, 75% to 90% occurring once; the ten biggest clones make up about 2.3%. What was sequenced was PBMCs or T cells enriched from blood (not recorded which). These receptors all come from a woman in her fifties or sixties who had recovered from COVID-19.

The rearrangement links TRBV3-1 (or the pseudogene TRBV3-2) to TRBJ2-7; 7 nucleotides agree with TRBD1. Trimming cost V 3 bases and J 3 bases; bases outside gene matches: 8. Per germline, CDR1 LGHDT and CDR2 YNNKEL (reference sequence). The CDR3 is 15 amino acids. CDR3 loop: CASSQADRVYYEQYF. CDR3 DNA: TGTGCCAGCAGCCAGGCTGACAGGGTCTACTACGAGCAGTACTTC.

The genes are TRBV30 and TRBJ1-6, with D possibly matching TRBD1 (5 bases). CDR1 is GTSNPN, CDR2 SVGIG, per germline (reference sequence). The CDR3 totals 13 residues. Trimming took off 5 bases at V and 11 bases at J, with 16 bases between the two ends. The CDR3 bases are TGTGCCTGGTCATTGGGGGAGGGGACACCCCTCCACTTT. Translating it yields CAWSLGEGTPLHF.

The chain combines TRBV2 with TRBJ1-6, with 10 bases identical to TRBD1. The CDR3 contains 14 residues. After removal of 6 bases from V and 9 bases from J, the junction contained 5 bases not matched to a gene. Germline values: CDR1 SNHLY, CDR2 FYNNEI. The chain's CDR3 is CASSAGTGVSPLHF. The DNA of the CDR3 is TGTGCCAGCAGCGCCGGGACAGGGGTTTCACCCCTCCACTTT.

V is TRBV5-1 and J is TRBJ1-2, with TRBD1 identical over 11 bases. CDR1 and CDR2 (germline): SGHRS, YFSETQ. V shed 4 bases, J shed 4 bases, and the junction held 6 bases outside the gene matches. This CDR3 contains 15 residues. The chain's CDR3 is CASSVGQGDSYGYTF. CDR3 DNA sequence: TGCGCCAGCAGCGTGGGACAGGGGGACTCCTATGGCTACACCTTC. The full variable domain, with the rest looked up from reference TRBV5-1 and TRBJ1-2, is KAGVTQTPRYLIKTRGQQVTLSCSPISGHRSVSWYQQTPGQGLQFLFEYFSETQRNKGNFPGRFSGRQFSNSRSEMNVSTLELGDSALYLCASSVGQGDSYGYTFGSGTRLTVV.

The rearrangement joins TRBV28 to TRBJ1-2; 7 bases agree with TRBD1. This CDR3 has 14 amino acids. After removal of 5 bases from V and 4 bases from J, the junction contained 7 bases not matched to a gene. Germline loops: CDR1 MDHEN, CDR2 SYDVKM. CDR3 in amino acids: CASSGPGQSYGYTF. The CDR3 region has the DNA TGTGCCAGCAGTGGCCCGGGACAGAGCTATGGCTACACCTTC.

V gene TRBV2 combines with J gene TRBJ1-1; possibly TRBD1 for D (5 bases). Germline loops: CDR1 SNHLY, CDR2 FYNNEI. This CDR3 is 16 amino acids long. V lost 3 bases, J lost 0 bases, and 14 bases lay in between. The CDR3 is CASSDFWGRVNTEAFF. The CDR3 nucleotides read TGTGCCAGCAGTGATTTTTGGGGCAGGGTGAACACTGAAGCTTTCTTT.

The chain joins TRBV30 to TRBJ2-5; D gene uncertain. This CDR3 is built from 12 residues. The ends were cut back, 6 bases at V and 5 bases at J, with 13 bases in the middle. The V gene's germline CDR1 is GTSNPN and CDR2 SVGIG (reference sequence). The CDR3 DNA follows: TGTGCCTGCCTTAAAGCCAGGGAGACCCAGTACTTC. Protein sequence: CACLKARETQYF.

The rearrangement uses TRBV11-3 and TRBJ1-6, with a weak D call TRBD1 (5 bases). This CDR3 is built from 18 residues. The germline CDR1 and CDR2 sequences are SGHNT and YENEEA. Trimming left V 6 bases short and J 8 bases short, with 26 bases between. DNA for the CDR3: TGTGCCAGCAGTCAAGTGGGTGTTTGGACACAAGGGGATTCACCCCTCCACTTT. Its protein is CASSQVGVWTQGDSPLHF. The variable domain in full, with the rest retrieved from reference TRBV11-3 and TRBJ1-6, is EAGVVQSPRYKIIEKKQPVAFWCNPISGHNTLYWYLQNLGQGPELLIRYENEEAVDDSQLPKDRFSAERLKGVDSTLKIQPAELGDSAVYLCASSQVGVWTQGDSPLHFGNGTRLTVT.

This clone was seen more than once but under ten times. The chain has TRBV7-2 and TRBJ1-1; no definite D call. V lost 1 base, J lost 6 bases, and 9 bases lay in between. Germline-derived CDR1 and CDR2 are SGHTA and FQGNSA. The CDR3 is 13 residues long. The CDR3 sequence: CASSLESRAEAFF. CDR3 DNA: TGTGCCAGCAGCTTAGAATCCCGGGCTGAAGCTTTCTTT.

The CDR3 protein is CSAGSNYGYTF. The CDR3 DNA reads as TGCAGTGCTGGGAGTAACTATGGCTACACCTTC. The genes are TRBV20-1 and TRBJ1-2; no definite D call. This CDR3 is 11 amino acids long. Per germline, CDR1 DFQATT and CDR2 SNEGSKA (reference sequence). Trimming removed 5 bases at V and 1 base at J, with 5 bases between.

The table lists this clone with a count of one. The gene calls are TRBV7-9 and TRBJ2-2; 11 nucleotides align to TRBD1. The germline V gene encodes CDR1 SEHNR and CDR2 FQNEAQ (reference sequence). V dropped 5 bases and J dropped 5; count of bases not matched to a gene: 10. This CDR3 is 17 amino acids long. CDR3 amino acids: CASSKLRDRGKTGELFF. The CDR3 bases are TGTGCCAGCAGCAAGTTACGGGACAGGGGGAAAACCGGGGAGCTGTTTTTT. Filled out from reference TRBV7-9 and TRBJ2-2, the complete variable domain reads DTGVSQNPRHKITKRGQNVTFRCDPISEHNRLYWYRQTLGQGPEFLTYFQNEAQLEKSRLLSDRFSAERPKGSFSTLEIQRTEQGDSAMYLCASSKLRDRGKTGELFFGEGSRLTVL.

This chain joins TRBV5-4 and TRBJ2-7; D remains unclear. The germline V gene has CDR1 SGHNT and CDR2 YYREEE (reference sequence). The V gene lost 0 bases and the J gene lost 2 bases, with 6 bases spanning the gap. This CDR3 is 13 amino acids long. Here the CDR3 reads CASSLGSTYEQYF. CDR3 bases: TGTGCCAGCAGCTTGGGCAGTACCTACGAGCAGTACTTC.

This clone was observed a few times. The V gene is TRBV19, the J gene TRBJ2-5; TRBD2 agrees at 8 bases. Germline lookup yields CDR1 LNHDA and CDR2 SQIVND (reference sequence). The V and J ends lost 7 bases and 4 bases, in that order; junction bases with no gene match: 5. The CDR3 runs to 13 residues. In DNA, the CDR3 is TGTGCCAGTACCGGGACTAGTGGAGAGACCCAGTACTTC. Translated: CASTGTSGETQYF.

The CDR3 spells CARVYSPAGGRETQYF. In DNA form, the CDR3 reads TGTGCCAGGGTCTATTCCCCAGCGGGGGGGCGAGAGACCCAGTACTTC. The chain uses TRBV19 and TRBJ2-5; the match to TRBD2 covers 10 bases. The germline CDR1 and CDR2 sequences are LNHDA and SQIVND (reference sequence). The CDR3 has 16 amino acids. V shed 9 bases and J 4 bases; nucleotides not matched to a gene: 14.

This chain uses TRBV5-1 with TRBJ2-1, with 10 bases lining up with TRBD2. The CDR3 loop spans 15 amino acids. V dropped 4 bases and J dropped 5; count of bases not matched to a gene: 6. Looked up from germline, CDR1 is SGHRS and CDR2 is YFSETQ. The CDR3 loop is CASSPSGGADNEQFF. The CDR3 DNA is TGCGCCAGCAGCCCGAGCGGGGGGGCCGACAATGAGCAGTTCTTC.

The J gene is TRBJ2-3, the V gene TRBV7-9, with a weak D call TRBD1 (6 bases). Germline V gene lookup returns CDR1 SEHNR and CDR2 FQNEAQ (reference sequence). With 5 bases removed from V and 0 bases from J, the gap between germline ends came to 9 bases. The length of the CDR3 is 14 residues. The CDR3 region has the DNA TGTGCCAGCAGCCCTGGACAGAGCACAGATACGCAGTATTTT. It yields the protein CASSPGQSTDTQYF.

The J gene is TRBJ2-1, the V gene TRBV7-8; D might be TRBD1 (5 bases). V shed 1 base and J shed 10 bases, with 11 bases lying between them. This CDR3 contains 13 residues. Germline V gene sequence: CDR1 SGHVS, CDR2 FQNEAQ. This CDR3 is CASSLEIQGEQFF. The CDR3 DNA follows: TGTGCCAGCAGCTTAGAGATCCAGGGAGAGCAGTTCTTC.

This chain links TRBV5-1 with TRBJ1-2; possible D gene TRBD1, 5 bases. V lost 0 bases and J lost 0, with 12 bases in between. CDR3 length: 16 amino acids. Germline V gene lookup returns CDR1 SGHRS and CDR2 YFSETQ. CDR3 region: CASSLGAGPTNYGYTF. Here the CDR3 DNA reads TGCGCCAGCAGCTTGGGGGCAGGGCCCACTAACTATGGCTACACCTTC.

The chain joins TRBV7-8 to TRBJ1-1, with D maybe TRBD1 (6 bases). Germline V gene lookup returns CDR1 SGHVS and CDR2 FQNEAQ. This CDR3 contains 15 residues. The V end lost 5 bases, the J end lost 6 bases, and 19 bases lay between the germline ends. In DNA form, the CDR3 reads TGTGCCAGCAGCACTTTCCCCGGGACAAGGGCTGAAGCTTTCTTT. Its translation is CASSTFPGTRAEAFF.

The J gene is TRBJ2-5, the V gene TRBV2; 16 bases are shared with TRBD2. The CDR3 is 15 amino acids. Germline CDR1 reads SNHLY; CDR2 reads FYNNEI. J was trimmed by 5 bases and V by 4 bases; bases with no gene match: 1. The CDR3 region has the DNA TGTGCCAGCAGTGCGGGACTAGCGGGGGGGGAGACCCAGTACTTC. Encoded protein: CASSAGLAGGETQYF.

The gene calls are TRBV6-5 and TRBJ2-4; 7 bases match TRBD1. This CDR3 is 15 amino acids long. V trimming: 6 bases; J trimming: 3 bases; junction bases outside the gene matches: 8. CDR1 and CDR2 (germline): MNHEY, SVGAGI. The CDR3 protein is CASSGRSGGKNIQYF. Here the CDR3 DNA reads TGTGCCAGCAGCGGCCGGTCAGGGGGCAAAAACATTCAGTACTTC.

V gene TRBV7-9 combines with J gene TRBJ1-1, with 9 bases that match TRBD1. J was trimmed by 0 bases and V by 4 bases; bases with no gene match: 3. From germline, CDR1 is SEHNR and CDR2 FQNEAQ (reference sequence). CDR3 length: 15 amino acids. The CDR3 coding sequence is TGTGCCAGCAGCTGGGGACAGGGATTGAACACTGAAGCTTTCTTT. This translates into CASSWGQGLNTEAFF.

The V and J genes are TRBV4-1 and TRBJ2-7, with D perhaps TRBD1 (5 bases). The V end was cut by 0 bases, the J end by 4 bases, with 16 bases between. Per germline, CDR1 MGHRA and CDR2 YSYEKL. The CDR3 spans 16 residues. CDR3 region: CASSQDRQEGVYEQYF. CDR3 sequence (DNA): TGCGCCAGCAGCCAAGATCGGCAGGAAGGGGTGTACGAGCAGTACTTC.

The CDR3 DNA reads TGTGCCACCAGTGATAACGGACAGGGGGCGCGAGAGACCCAGTACTTC. Translated: CATSDNGQGARETQYF. This chain connects TRBV24-1 to TRBJ2-5, with TRBD1 matching over 11 bases. Trimming cost V 3 bases and J 4 bases; bases outside gene matches: 6. From germline, CDR1 is KGHDR and CDR2 SFDVKD. The CDR3 covers 16 residues.

The chain links TRBV3-1 (or the pseudogene TRBV3-2) to TRBJ2-7, with 8 bases matching TRBD1. The CDR3 contains 14 residues. Germline assignment: CDR1 LGHDT and CDR2 YNNKEL (reference sequence). Losses at the gene ends were 3 bases for V and 5 bases for J; bases not matched to a gene: 6. As DNA, the CDR3 is TGTGCCAGCAGCCACGCCCGGACAGGGCACGAGCAGTACTTC. It codes for CASSHARTGHEQYF.

This rearrangement joins TRBV9 to TRBJ2-7; possibly TRBD1 for D (5 bases). Germline CDR1 SGDLS, CDR2 YYNGEE. The CDR3 contains 14 residues. Trimming took off 0 bases at V and 3 bases at J, with 10 bases between the two ends. CDR3 sequence reads: CASSVGQGFYEQYF. Written as DNA, the CDR3 is TGTGCCAGCAGCGTAGGTCAGGGCTTCTACGAGCAGTACTTC.

This clone was recorded only once. CDR3 in amino acids: CASSLDRGQGGYTF. DNA of the CDR3: TGTGCCAGCAGCCTGGACAGGGGGCAGGGTGGCTACACCTTC. The chain links TRBV7-6 to TRBJ1-2, with 11 nucleotides matching TRBD1. Per the germline V gene, CDR1 is SGHVS and CDR2 is FNYEAQ. The CDR3 consists of 14 residues. The trim removed 5 bases at V and 7 bases at J, leaving 6 bases unmatched.

The chain employs TRBV27 and TRBJ1-3; D might be TRBD1 (5 bases). The CDR3 spans 14 residues. With 2 bases removed from V and 2 bases from J, the gap between germline ends came to 7 bases. Germline-derived CDR1 and CDR2 are MNHEY and SMNVEV (reference sequence). The CDR3 DNA reads as TGTGCCAGCAGTTTAACGGGGGCTGGAAACACCATATATTTT. This encodes CASSLTGAGNTIYF.

V usage is TRBV5-6 and J usage is TRBJ2-2; the D is unclear. The CDR3 runs 16 residues. From germline, CDR1 is SGHDT and CDR2 YYEEEE. V gave up 2 bases and J gave up 3 bases, with 14 bases separating them. The CDR3 DNA follows: TGTGCCAGCAGCTTCGACACACGTTTCTACACCGGGGAGCTGTTTTTT. Translated: CASSFDTRFYTGELFF.

The V and J genes are TRBV7-9 and TRBJ2-3; TRBD1 might be the D (6 bases). CDR1 is SEHNR, CDR2 FQNEAQ, per germline (reference sequence). The V gene lost 5 bases and the J gene lost 4 bases, with 13 bases spanning the gap. The CDR3 length is 14 residues. CDR3 region: CASSLEQGADTQYF. The CDR3 region has the DNA TGTGCCAGCAGCCTAGAACAGGGAGCAGATACGCAGTATTTT. Looking up the rest from reference TRBV7-9 and TRBJ2-3 gives the full variable domain: DTGVSQNPRHKITKRGQNVTFRCDPISEHNRLYWYRQTLGQGPEFLTYFQNEAQLEKSRLLSDRFSAERPKGSFSTLEIQRTEQGDSAMYLCASSLEQGADTQYFGPGTRLTVL.